A single TCR beta chain is shown here with its context. Its antigen is not known. The data derive from a study of cytotoxic CD8 clonotypes in ibrutinib-treated CLL. For the study at large: Patients attained approximately 24 partial and 2 complete responses; at median about 70 months, approximately 15 remained remitted while around twelve progressed. Response samples were obtained once patients had received a median around twelve months of treatment, range 6 to 36. Study findings and constraints: The study found public clonotypes uncommon, contracting or stable on treatment.

Germline lookup yields CDR1 KGHSH and CDR2 LQKENI. Losses at the gene ends were 1 base for V and 2 bases for J; bases not matched to a gene: 7. The CDR3 length is 17 residues. Here immunoSEQ multiplex PCR was the method, and the copy in TCRdb shows in-frame clones only, minus some. The table shows 65,000 to 80,000 clones, with over 80% occurring only once. V usage is TRBV18 and J usage is TRBJ1-3, with 8 bases aligning to TRBD1. Sequences were derived from PBMCs, sampled after 24 months of ibrutinib treatment. The receptor comes from a human donor with chronic lymphocytic leukemia. CDR3 loop: CASSPLGQGAPGNTIYF. The CDR3 region has the DNA TGTGCCAGCTCACCACTTGGGCAGGGGGCGCCTGGAAACACCATATATTTT. Supplemented by reference TRBV18 and TRBJ1-3, the full variable domain reads NAGVMQNPRHLVRRRGQEARLRCSPMKGHSHVYWYRQLPEEGLKFMVYLQKENIIDESGMPKERFSAEFPKEGPSILRIQQVVRGDSAAYFCASSPLGQGAPGNTIYFGEGSWLTVV.